This record looks at one T cell receptor (beta chain) sequence and its context. Its specificity is not known. These data are taken from a study of lymphopenia after photon versus proton radiotherapy. Study-level points and caveats: Larger post-nadir TCR diversity loss correlated inversely with survival in deceased patients. Proton therapy kept repertoires fairly stable, unlike photons, which gained effector/memory cells. After lymphocyte nadir, photon-treated repertoires showed oligoclonal expansion, especially CD8+ Temra. Only patients who died were analyzed for survival; proton advantage is unproven.

Some clones are missing from TCRdb's copy, which holds only in-frame ones; the method was immunoSEQ multiplex PCR. This table holds tens of thousands of clones, 84% found once. The V gene's germline CDR1 is ENHRY and CDR2 SYGVKD. Deletions cut 3 bases from V and 9 bases from J, with 15 bases between. This CDR3 has 14 residues. The sequence was collected from a woman in her seventies with pancreatic cancer. V gene TRBV10-3 combines with J gene TRBJ2-1, with unresolved D. Here the sequenced sample was peripheral blood, taken from a patient treated with proton-based radiotherapy. The CDR3, as DNA: TGTGCCATCAGTGAAACGAAAGGGCGGAGTGAGCAGTTCTTC. It is translated as CAISETKGRSEQFF.